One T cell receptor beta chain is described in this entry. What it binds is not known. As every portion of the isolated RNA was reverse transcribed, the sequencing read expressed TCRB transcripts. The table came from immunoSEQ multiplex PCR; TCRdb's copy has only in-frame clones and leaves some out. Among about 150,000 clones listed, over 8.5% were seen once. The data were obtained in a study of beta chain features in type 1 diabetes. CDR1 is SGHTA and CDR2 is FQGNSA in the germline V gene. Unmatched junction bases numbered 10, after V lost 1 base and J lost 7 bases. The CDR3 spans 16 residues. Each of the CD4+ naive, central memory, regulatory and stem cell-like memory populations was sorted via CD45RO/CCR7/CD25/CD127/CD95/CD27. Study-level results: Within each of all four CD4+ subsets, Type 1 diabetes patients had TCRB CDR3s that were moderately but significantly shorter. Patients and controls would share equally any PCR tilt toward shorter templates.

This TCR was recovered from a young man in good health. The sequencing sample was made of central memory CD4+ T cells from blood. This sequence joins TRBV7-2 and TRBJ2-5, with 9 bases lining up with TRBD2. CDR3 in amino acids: CASSLDGGGGRGTQYF. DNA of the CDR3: TGTGCCAGCAGCTTAGATGGCGGGGGGGGCCGCGGGACCCAGTACTTC.